This TCR beta chain was captured by sequencing in a study of graft-versus-host responses after intestinal transplantation. Looking at the study overall: All recipients got anti-thymocyte globulin induction, then tacrolimus and steroids for approximately three years.

Assay: immunoSEQ multiplex PCR; the TCRdb copy retains only in-frame clones and omits some. The sample shows about 110,000 clones, 85% to 95% of them seen only once. For this clone: Its antigen is unidentified.

Findings of the study overall: The highest levels of circulating GvH clones went along with early declines in HvG clones after transplant.

Here the sequenced sample was unstimulated CD8+ T cells sorted from spleen or lymph node cells, taken before intestinal transplant. This receptor was obtained from a human donor who received an intestinal transplant.

The CDR3 reads CATTRGGNYEQYF. The CDR3 DNA sequence: TGTGCCACCACCCGGGGGGGAAACTACGAGCAGTACTTC. The V gene is TRBV6-6, the J gene TRBJ2-7, with TRBD2 identical over 8 bases. The CDR3 is 13 residues long. In germline, CDR1 is MNHNY, CDR2 SVGAGI (reference sequence). V trimming: 10 bases; J trimming: 3 bases; junction bases outside the gene matches: 8.